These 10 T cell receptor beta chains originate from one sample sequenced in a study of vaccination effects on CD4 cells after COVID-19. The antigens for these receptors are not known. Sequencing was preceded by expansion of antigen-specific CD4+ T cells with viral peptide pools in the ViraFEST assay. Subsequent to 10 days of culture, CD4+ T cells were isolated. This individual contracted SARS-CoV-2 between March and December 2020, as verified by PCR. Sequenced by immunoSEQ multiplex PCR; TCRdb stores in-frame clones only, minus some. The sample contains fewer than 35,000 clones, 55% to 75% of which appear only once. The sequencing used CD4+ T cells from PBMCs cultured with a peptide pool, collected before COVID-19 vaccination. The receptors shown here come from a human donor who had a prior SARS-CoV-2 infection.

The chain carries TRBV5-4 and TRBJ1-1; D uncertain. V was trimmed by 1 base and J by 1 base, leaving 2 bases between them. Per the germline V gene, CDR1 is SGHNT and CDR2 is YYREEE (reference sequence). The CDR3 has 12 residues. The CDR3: CASSLPNTEAFF. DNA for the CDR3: TGTGCCAGCAGCTTGCCGAACACTGAAGCTTTCTTT.

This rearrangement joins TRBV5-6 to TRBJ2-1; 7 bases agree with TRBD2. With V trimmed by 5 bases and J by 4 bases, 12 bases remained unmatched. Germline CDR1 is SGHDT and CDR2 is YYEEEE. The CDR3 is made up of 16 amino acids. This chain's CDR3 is CASRPIRGGRYNEQFF. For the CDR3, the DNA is TGTGCCAGCAGGCCGATTCGTGGCGGGAGATACAATGAGCAGTTCTTC.

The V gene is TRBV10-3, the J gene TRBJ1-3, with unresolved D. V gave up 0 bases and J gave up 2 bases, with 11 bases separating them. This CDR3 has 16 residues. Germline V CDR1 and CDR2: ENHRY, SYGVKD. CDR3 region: CAISESSGPTGNTIYF. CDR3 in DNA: TGTGCCATCAGTGAGTCGTCCGGACCTACTGGAAACACCATATATTTT.

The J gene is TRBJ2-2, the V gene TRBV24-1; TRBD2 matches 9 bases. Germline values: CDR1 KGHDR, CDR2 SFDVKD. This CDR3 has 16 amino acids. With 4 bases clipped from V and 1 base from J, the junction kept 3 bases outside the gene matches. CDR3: CATSEGSGGNTGELFF. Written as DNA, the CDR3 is TGTGCCACCAGTGAGGGTAGCGGGGGGAACACCGGGGAGCTGTTTTTT.

CDR3 sequence (DNA): TGTGCCAGCAGCCGGCTCCCAGCGTTTGGGCACGAGCAGTACTTC. It codes for CASSRLPAFGHEQYF. The chain is built from TRBV14 and TRBJ2-7; D unclear. Germline V gene data show CDR1 as SGHDN and CDR2 as FVKESK. The CDR3 totals 15 residues. Trimming took 4 bases from V and 5 from J, leaving 18 bases between them.

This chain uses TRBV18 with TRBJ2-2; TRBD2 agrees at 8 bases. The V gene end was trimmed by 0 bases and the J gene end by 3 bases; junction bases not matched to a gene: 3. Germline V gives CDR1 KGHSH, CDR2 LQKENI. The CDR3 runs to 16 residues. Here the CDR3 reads CASSPPRGGYTGELFF. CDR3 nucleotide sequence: TGTGCCAGCTCACCACCTCGCGGGGGGTACACCGGGGAGCTGTTTTTT.

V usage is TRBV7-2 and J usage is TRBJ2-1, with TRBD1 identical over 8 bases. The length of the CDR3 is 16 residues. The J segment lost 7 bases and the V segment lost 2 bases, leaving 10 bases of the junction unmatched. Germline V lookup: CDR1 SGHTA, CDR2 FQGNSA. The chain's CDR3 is CASSLNRQGARNEQFF. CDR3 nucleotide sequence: TGTGCCAGCAGCTTAAATAGGCAGGGGGCGAGGAATGAGCAGTTCTTC.

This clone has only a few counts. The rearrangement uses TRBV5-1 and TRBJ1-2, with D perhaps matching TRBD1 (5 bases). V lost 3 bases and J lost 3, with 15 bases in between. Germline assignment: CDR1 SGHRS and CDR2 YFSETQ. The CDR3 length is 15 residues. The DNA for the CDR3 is TGCGCCAGCAGCTCGGTTCCTGGGGCGGACTATGGCTACACCTTC. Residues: CASSSVPGADYGYTF.

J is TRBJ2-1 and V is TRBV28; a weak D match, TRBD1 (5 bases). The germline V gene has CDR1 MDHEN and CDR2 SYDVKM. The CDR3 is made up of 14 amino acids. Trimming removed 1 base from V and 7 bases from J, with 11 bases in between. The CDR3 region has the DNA TGTGCCAGCAGTTTATCCCAGGGTTTTAATGAGCAGTTCTTC. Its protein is CASSLSQGFNEQFF.

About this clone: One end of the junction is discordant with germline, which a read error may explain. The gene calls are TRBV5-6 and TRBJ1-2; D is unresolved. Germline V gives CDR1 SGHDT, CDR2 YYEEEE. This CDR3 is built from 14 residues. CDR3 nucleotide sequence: TGTGCCAGCAGTTTGGGCAGCCAAGACTATGGCTACACCTTC. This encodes CASSLGSQDYGYTF.